Following are 32 T cell receptor beta chains from one sample sequenced in a study of breast tumors, draining lymph nodes, adjacent tissues. TCRdb ran MiXCR on the multiplex PCR reads and lists one entry per CDR3 protein. This table has 180,000 or so distinct CDR3 sequences, 31% appearing once. Breast cancer patients provided tissue from their axillary draining lymph nodes. The material sequenced was axillary lymph node tissue. These TCRs come from a female donor with breast cancer. Some clones in this sample may be carry-over from other donors' samples.

This clonotype came up many times. The CDR3 here is CAISELTGRAGVTGELFF. The DNA for the CDR3 is TGTGCCATCAGTGAGCTGACAGGGAGGGCGGGAGTCACCGGGGAGCTGTTTTTT. The chain has TRBV10-3 and TRBJ2-2, with D perhaps being TRBD1 or TRBD2 (7 bases each). The CDR3 consists of 18 residues. V shed 2 bases and J shed 4 bases, with 20 bases lying between them. CDR1 ENHRY and CDR2 SYGVKD come from the germline V gene.

There are many counts of this clonotype. This chain joins TRBV20-1 and TRBJ1-2; D gene uncertain. With 1 base removed from V and 4 bases from J, the gap between germline ends came to 7 bases. The CDR3 consists of 12 residues. Per the germline V gene, CDR1 is DFQATT and CDR2 is SNEGSKA (reference sequence). As DNA, the CDR3 is TGCAGTGCTAGAGGGTCCACCTATGGCTACACCTTC. It yields the protein CSARGSTYGYTF.

This clonotype was recorded a few times. This could be a read error, since a much larger clone is one nucleotide away. This chain joins TRBV5-1 and TRBJ2-7, with 7 bases fitting TRBD1. CDR1 is SGHRS and CDR2 is YFSETQ in the germline V gene. The CDR3 loop spans 13 amino acids. The V gene end was trimmed by 3 bases and the J gene end by 10 bases; junction bases not matched to a gene: 10. CDR3 amino acids: CASSWDSTSDQYF. CDR3 nucleotide sequence: TGCGCCAGCAGCTGGGACAGCACCAGCGACCAGTACTTC.

This clonotype has at least ten counts. The chain carries TRBV20-1 and TRBJ2-1; D is perhaps TRBD2 (6 bases). CDR1 DFQATT and CDR2 SNEGSKA come from the germline V gene (reference sequence). With 5 bases removed from V and 3 bases from J, the gap between germline ends came to 17 bases. The CDR3 consists of 15 residues. CDR3 nucleotides: TGCAGTGCTCTCCCTGGACTAACCGACTACAATGAGCAGTTCTTC. Translation gives CSALPGLTDYNEQFF.

There are many counts of this clonotype. The chain joins TRBV28 to TRBJ2-1; weak D call: TRBD2 (6 bases). This CDR3 spans 13 amino acids. Trimming removed 7 bases from V and 9 bases from J, with 16 bases in between. Germline CDR1 reads MDHEN; CDR2 reads SYDVKM. CDR3: CASTHGRRAEQFF. CDR3 nucleotide sequence: TGTGCCAGCACACACGGACGGAGGGCTGAGCAGTTCTTC.

About this clonotype itself: This may be a read error, as it is one base from a much larger clone. The chain has TRBV6-1 and TRBJ2-5; 7 positions match TRBD1. In germline, CDR1 is MNHNS, CDR2 SASEGT. The junction had 13 bases not matched to a gene; V was cut back by 5 bases and J by 4 bases. The CDR3 consists of 16 residues. CDR3: CASSQLTGLALETQYF. DNA for the CDR3: TGTGCCAGCAGTCAATTGACAGGGCTTGCCCTAGAGACCCAGTACTTC.

This clonotype was recorded many times. This chain joins TRBV29-1 and TRBJ2-5; perhaps TRBD1 as D (6 bases). CDR1 and CDR2 from the germline V gene are SQVTM and ANQGSEA. CDR3 size: 16 residues. V was clipped by 1 base and J by 7 bases, with 22 bases between them. The CDR3 nucleotides are TGCAGCGTTGAAGCTACTGTGGACAGCGCACAGCCGACCCAGTACTTC. Translation: CSVEATVDSAQPTQYF.

This rearrangement joins TRBV5-6 to TRBJ1-6; no definite D call. Germline V gives CDR1 SGHDT, CDR2 YYEEEE. The V gene lost 5 bases and the J gene lost 9 bases, with 21 bases spanning the gap. The CDR3 is 16 residues long. CDR3 nucleotide sequence: TGTGCCAGCAGACCCCCCGGTGGGAAGAGAGGTTCACCCCTCCACTTT. As protein: CASRPPGGKRGSPLHF.

Remarks on this clonotype: Its ends do not fully match the called genes, so a read error is possible. The gene calls are TRBV20-1 and TRBJ2-3, with TRBD2 matching 8 bases. Germline CDR1 reads DFQATT; CDR2 reads SNEGSKA (reference sequence). This CDR3 spans 14 amino acids. CDR3 DNA sequence: TGCAGTGCTCGGCTAGCGGGTAGCACAGCTACGCAGTATTTT. Translated: CSARLAGSTATQYF.

The J gene is TRBJ2-7, the V gene TRBV7-6, with TRBD2 matching over 7 bases. CDR1 is SGHVS and CDR2 is FNYEAQ in the germline V gene. CDR3 length equals 13 residues. Trimming removed 6 bases from V and 6 bases from J; junction bases left unmatched: 8. DNA for the CDR3: TGTGCCAGCAGTTCACGCCCGGGGGGCGAGCAGTACTTC. The encoded protein is CASSSRPGGEQYF.

This clonotype was seen once. The rearrangement joins TRBV6-2 or TRBV6-3 to TRBJ1-5; D might be TRBD1 or TRBD2, each matching 5 bases. The J call may be incorrect, as the DNA end agrees better with TRBJ2-3. This CDR3 has 19 amino acids. The germline V gene has CDR1 MNHEY and CDR2 SVGEGT. CDR3: CASSPKPTPGQYSNQPQYF. The CDR3 DNA is TGTGCCAGCAGTCCGAAGCCTACACCGGGGCAGTATAGCAATCAGCCCCAGTATTTT.

This clonotype has a count of ten or more. The chain joins TRBV9 to TRBJ2-3; D call uncertain. V was shortened by 0 bases and J by 5 bases, with 4 bases between the two germline ends. The germline V gene encodes CDR1 SGDLS and CDR2 YYNGEE. This CDR3 has 12 residues. The CDR3 coding sequence is TGTGCCAGCAGCGTAGATTTAGATACGCAGTATTTT. Translation gives CASSVDLDTQYF.

This rearrangement joins TRBV7-2 to TRBJ2-3; D uncertain. This CDR3 has 15 amino acids. The V and J ends lost 5 bases and 3 bases respectively, with 15 bases between them. Germline V gene sequence: CDR1 SGHTA, CDR2 FQGNSA. CDR3 residues: CASSHLWSVTDTQYF. CDR3 bases: TGTGCCAGCAGCCACCTCTGGAGCGTAACAGATACGCAGTATTTT.

This clonotype occurred many times. The chain links TRBV29-1 to TRBJ1-5; 8 bases map to TRBD1. The V gene end was trimmed by 5 bases and the J gene end by 6 bases; junction bases not matched to a gene: 6. This CDR3 has 13 residues. CDR1 is SQVTM and CDR2 is ANQGSEA in the germline V gene. CDR3 nucleotides: TGCAGCGTTTCCCCAGGGGGCGGTCAGCCCCAGCATTTT. Protein: CSVSPGGGQPQHF.

This clonotype was counted many times. The chain joins TRBV20-1 to TRBJ1-6; 7 bases are a match to TRBD1. Trimming cost V 5 bases and J 8 bases; bases outside gene matches: 9. Germline V CDR1 and CDR2: DFQATT, SNEGSKA (reference sequence). The CDR3 contains 14 residues. CDR3 protein: CSAYRRGLYSPLHF. CDR3 bases: TGCAGTGCTTACCGGAGGGGGCTTTATTCACCCCTCCACTTT.

Concerning this clonotype itself: Germline is not matched at one junction end, which may reflect a read error. The J gene is TRBJ2-2, the V gene TRBV7-9, with 7 nucleotides matching TRBD2. The CDR3 runs 15 residues. Per germline, CDR1 SEHNR and CDR2 FQNEAQ (reference sequence). Written as DNA, the CDR3 is TGTGCCAGCAGCCTAGGAAGCGGGAACACCGGGGAGCTGTCTTGG. As protein: CASSLGSGNTGELSW. Drawing the rest from reference TRBV7-9 and TRBJ2-2, the complete variable domain is DTGVSQNPRHKITKRGQNVTFRCDPISEHNRLYWYRQTLGQGPEFLTYFQNEAQLEKSRLLSDRFSAERPKGSFSTLEIQRTEQGDSAMYLCASSLGSGNTGELSWGEGSRLTVL.

This clonotype was seen at least ten times. The chain couples TRBV3-1 to TRBJ2-1, with 14 bases lining up with TRBD2. Unmatched junction bases numbered 7, after V lost 10 bases and J lost 8 bases. The CDR3 is 14 amino acids. CDR1 is LGHDT and CDR2 is YNNKEL in the germline V gene (reference sequence). The CDR3, as DNA: TGTGCCACTCAGGGACTAGCGGGAGACCATGAGCAGTTCTTC. This codes for CATQGLAGDHEQFF.

The V and J genes are TRBV29-1 and TRBJ1-1; D is possibly TRBD1 (6 bases). Germline CDR1 SQVTM, CDR2 ANQGSEA. Trimming pared 6 bases from V and 1 base from J, leaving 15 bases between. The CDR3 length is 14 residues. CDR3 amino acids: CSVQSDSENTEAFF. CDR3 in DNA: TGCAGCGTACAATCGGACAGCGAGAACACTGAAGCTTTCTTT.

The sample holds many counts of this clonotype. This chain's CDR3 is CASSRGPTSGISYEQYF. In DNA form, the CDR3 reads TGTGCCAGCAGCCGGGGCCCCACCAGCGGGATAAGTTACGAGCAGTACTTC. The chain carries TRBV14 and TRBJ2-7; TRBD2 agrees at 7 bases. The V and J ends lost 4 bases and 4 bases, in that order; junction bases with no gene match: 16. This CDR3 region has 17 residues. Germline CDR1 is SGHDN and CDR2 is FVKESK.

This sequence joins TRBV20-1 and TRBJ1-2; tentatively, D is TRBD1 (5 bases). From germline, CDR1 is DFQATT and CDR2 SNEGSKA (reference sequence). The CDR3 is 12 amino acids. CDR3 residues: CSPSAGTGGYTF. The CDR3 DNA follows: TGCAGCCCCAGCGCGGGGACGGGCGGCTACACCTTC.

The chain has TRBV6-6 and TRBJ1-1; no definite D call. The V gene lost 10 bases and the J gene lost 1 base, with 10 bases spanning the gap. The CDR3 consists of 12 residues. Germline values: CDR1 MNHNY, CDR2 SVGAGI (reference sequence). CDR3 region: CATKLRNTEAFF. CDR3 in DNA: TGTGCCACCAAACTCAGGAACACTGAAGCTTTCTTT.

This clonotype has at least ten counts. The chain uses TRBV11-1 and TRBJ2-5; no reliable D call. CDR1 is SGHAT and CDR2 is FQDESV in the germline V gene (reference sequence). V shed 5 bases and J shed 4 bases, with 14 bases lying between them. The CDR3 loop spans 14 amino acids. The CDR3 region is CASSPMLSTETQYF. The DNA for the CDR3 is TGTGCCAGCAGCCCTATGCTGAGTACAGAGACCCAGTACTTC.

This clonotype occurred a few times. This chain connects TRBV18 to TRBJ1-2, with 11 bases matching TRBD1. V trimming: 3 bases; J trimming: 5 bases; junction bases outside the gene matches: 2. Looked up from germline, CDR1 is KGHSH and CDR2 is LQKENI. This CDR3 comprises 14 residues. The CDR3 sequence is CASSPDRGHYGYTF. The CDR3 DNA follows: TGTGCCAGCTCACCGGACAGGGGGCATTATGGCTACACCTTC.

Many counts were recorded for this clonotype. This chain connects TRBV2 to TRBJ1-2, with D perhaps matching TRBD1 (6 bases). Trimming took off 2 bases at V and 6 bases at J, with 10 bases between the two ends. This CDR3 contains 13 residues. The germline CDR1 and CDR2 sequences are SNHLY and FYNNEI. CDR3 residues: CASSEQGRDGYTF. The CDR3 bases are TGTGCCAGCAGTGAACAGGGGCGGGATGGCTACACCTTC. The full variable domain, rest sourced from reference TRBV2 and TRBJ1-2, is EPEVTQTPSHQVTQMGQEVILRCVPISNHLYFYWYRQILGQKVEFLVSFYNNEISEKSEIFDDQFSVERPDGSNFTLKIRSTKLEDSAMYFCASSEQGRDGYTFGSGTRLTVV.

CDR3 residues: CASSLEPGANVLTF. CDR3 in DNA: TGTGCCAGCAGCTTAGAGCCGGGGGCCAACGTCCTGACTTTC. The V gene is TRBV7-8, the J gene TRBJ2-6; D not certain. This CDR3 is 14 amino acids long. V lost 1 base and J lost 4, with 5 bases in between. CDR1 is SGHVS and CDR2 is FQNEAQ in the germline V gene.

This chain links TRBV30 with TRBJ1-5; D remains unclear. Trimming took 0 bases from V and 3 from J, leaving 6 bases between them. Germline CDR1 reads GTSNPN; CDR2 reads SVGIG (reference sequence). This CDR3 region has 13 residues. The CDR3 sequence: CAWSVGDNQPQHF. The CDR3 nucleotides are TGTGCCTGGAGTGTGGGTGACAATCAGCCCCAGCATTTT. The full variable domain, completed using reference TRBV30 and TRBJ1-5, is SQTIHQWPATLVQPVGSPLSLECTVEGTSNPNLYWYRQAAGRGLQLLFYSVGIGQISSEVPQNLSASRPQDRQFILSSKKLLLSDSGFYLCAWSVGDNQPQHFGDGTRLSIL.

Comment on this clonotype: No conserved phenylalanine or tryptophan is present at the end of the CDR3, so a read error is the likely explanation. It is unclear where the CDR3 begins or ends on the DNA, so no DNA is shown, and the CDR3 is as TCRdb lists it. The V gene is TRBV11-1, the J gene TRBJ1-6; the table assigns TRBD1, which was not confirmed against the DNA. The length of the CDR3 is 14 amino acids, counting both ends. Looked up from germline, CDR1 is SGHAT and CDR2 is FQDESV (reference sequence). CDR3 residues: CASSAGTGGQPLLY.

This clonotype was detected only a few times. The chain recombines TRBV27 with TRBJ2-3; TRBD2 aligns across 9 bases. This CDR3 has 15 residues. Germline V gene lookup returns CDR1 MNHEY and CDR2 SMNVEV (reference sequence). V lost 2 bases and J lost 4; bases outside the gene matches: 4. The CDR3 spells CASSLKAGGPDTQYF. The CDR3 DNA reads as TGTGCCAGCAGTTTAAAAGCGGGAGGTCCAGATACGCAGTATTTT.

This clonotype was observed many times. The junction does not match germline at one end; this may be a read error. The chain couples TRBV25-1 to TRBJ2-7; 14 bases align to TRBD2. CDR3 length: 14 residues. Germline assignment: CDR1 MGHDK and CDR2 SYGVNS. In DNA, the CDR3 is TGTGCCAGCAGTGAGGGACTAGCGGGAGCTGGATCGGACTTC. Residues: CASSEGLAGAGSDF.

About this clonotype: This could be a read error, since a much larger clone is one nucleotide away. The chain joins TRBV28 to TRBJ2-7; 11 nucleotides align to TRBD1. V lost 5 bases and J lost 2; bases outside the gene matches: 8. The CDR3 covers 16 residues. Germline V lookup: CDR1 MDHEN, CDR2 SYDVKM. CDR3: CASSPIRDRGTYEQYF. In DNA, the CDR3 is TGTGCCAGCAGTCCCATCCGGGACAGGGGGACCTACGAGCAGTACTTC.

There are many counts of this clonotype. The chain is built from TRBV7-3 and TRBJ2-5, with a possible D match to TRBD1 (6 bases). CDR3 length equals 13 residues. Germline values: CDR1 SGHTA, CDR2 FQGTGA. The ends were cut back, 5 bases at V and 4 bases at J, with 11 bases in the middle. The DNA of the CDR3 is TGTGCCAGCAGCCCAGGCAGGGGAGAGACCCAGTACTTC. Its translation is CASSPGRGETQYF.

About this clonotype: A clone one base away is much larger, so this may be a read error. The rearrangement links TRBV6-2 or TRBV6-3 to TRBJ2-5; 8 bases fit TRBD2. The CDR3 covers 14 residues. Germline V gives CDR1 MNHEY, CDR2 SVGEGT. V lost 7 bases to trimming and J lost 2 bases; unmatched junction nucleotides: 6. This CDR3 reads CASIDGGAQETQYF. In nucleotides, the CDR3 is TGTGCCAGCATCGACGGGGGGGCTCAAGAGACCCAGTACTTC.